Following are 25 T cell receptor beta chains from one sample sequenced in a study of Graves' ophthalmopathy and Graves' hyperthyroidism. Amplifying from RNA transcripts, the study obtained TCR beta CDR3 regions. The authors performed first-round RT-PCR with HTBI primers and then a second-round multiplex PCR. TCRdb passed the multiplex PCR reads through MiXCR, listing each CDR3 protein once. The data show over a million distinct CDR3 sequences, 35% to 45% seen once. Sample: peripheral blood or thyroid tissue (not recorded which). The source is an adult man with Graves' hyperthyroidism.

This clonotype was observed many times. This chain uses TRBV19 with TRBJ2-7, with 8 bases matching TRBD1. Per the germline V gene, CDR1 is LNHDA and CDR2 is SQIVND (reference sequence). The CDR3 is made up of 13 amino acids. V lost 2 bases and J lost 5; bases outside the gene matches: 2. CDR3 protein: CASSIQGANEQYF. CDR3 nucleotide sequence: TGTGCCAGTAGTATACAGGGGGCCAACGAGCAGTACTTC.

This chain joins TRBV28 and TRBJ1-4, with D perhaps matching TRBD1 (6 bases). The CDR3 is made up of 11 amino acids. Looked up from germline, CDR1 is MDHEN and CDR2 is SYDVKM. V lost 8 bases to trimming and J lost 8 bases, with 9 bases between them. CDR3 residues: CASHRGEKLFF. CDR3 nucleotide sequence: TGTGCCAGCCATAGGGGGGAAAAACTGTTTTTT.

This clonotype was seen many times. The gene calls are TRBV12-3 or TRBV12-4 and TRBJ1-2, with 9 bases identical to TRBD1. CDR3 length equals 16 residues. V gave up 6 bases and J gave up 3 bases; unmatched junction bases: 11. The CDR3 loop is CASRAGTGRLDYGYTF. For the CDR3, the DNA is TGTGCCAGCAGGGCTGGGACAGGGAGACTAGACTATGGCTACACCTTC.

The CDR3 DNA follows: TGTGCCAGCGCAGCGGGACTACCCTACGAGCAGTACTTC. Its protein is CASAAGLPYEQYF. The chain joins TRBV3-1 to TRBJ2-7; 7 bases fit TRBD2. Germline V gene sequence: CDR1 LGHDT, CDR2 YNNKEL (reference sequence). After removal of 8 bases from V and 2 bases from J, the junction contained 6 bases not matched to a gene. The CDR3 covers 13 residues.

The chain carries TRBV11-2 and TRBJ2-1; possible D gene TRBD2, 5 bases. Trimming took off 0 bases at V and 5 bases at J, with 14 bases between the two ends. The CDR3 spans 16 residues. From germline, CDR1 is SGHAT and CDR2 FQNNGV. In DNA form, the CDR3 reads TGTGCCAGCAGCTTAGAAAGGTCCGGGGTAGACAATGAGCAGTTCTTC. Amino acids: CASSLERSGVDNEQFF.

There are a few counts of this clonotype. The chain has TRBV6-5 and TRBJ2-5; 8 positions agree with TRBD2. V trimming: 4 bases; J trimming: 4 bases; junction bases outside the gene matches: 14. This CDR3 has 17 residues. The germline gives CDR1 MNHEY, CDR2 SVGAGI. In DNA, the CDR3 is TGTGCCAGCAGTTCCATTAGCGGGAACGTCGGTTTAGAGACCCAGTACTTC. Its protein product is CASSSISGNVGLETQYF.

This clonotype was seen a handful of times. The chain joins TRBV5-8 to TRBJ2-3; D remains ambiguous. V lost 2 bases, J lost 2 bases, and 3 bases lay in between. Germline V gives CDR1 SGHTS, CDR2 YDEGEE. The CDR3 is made up of 12 amino acids. The CDR3 reads CASSFATDTQYF. The CDR3 bases are TGTGCCAGCAGCTTCGCCACAGATACGCAGTATTTT.

This clonotype was recorded many times. The V and J genes are TRBV29-1 and TRBJ2-7; no clear D. The V end lost 0 bases, the J end lost 4 bases, and 7 bases lay between the germline ends. Germline V CDR1 and CDR2: SQVTM, ANQGSEA. The length of the CDR3 is 12 residues. This chain's CDR3 is CSVEESRYEQYF. The CDR3, as DNA: TGCAGCGTTGAAGAGTCCAGGTACGAGCAGTACTTC.

The V gene is TRBV7-2, the J gene TRBJ2-7; 8 positions agree with TRBD1. V lost 5 bases, J lost 9 bases, and 12 bases stayed unmatched. The CDR3 is 14 residues long. Looked up from germline, CDR1 is SGHTA and CDR2 is FQGNSA. The DNA of the CDR3 is TGTGCCAGCAGCCCGCCAGGACAGGGTAAGGTGCAGTACTTC. It codes for CASSPPGQGKVQYF.

This chain uses TRBV19 with TRBJ1-2; D may be TRBD1 (5 bases). Germline V CDR1 and CDR2: LNHDA, SQIVND (reference sequence). The V gene lost 10 bases and the J gene lost 4 bases, with 13 bases spanning the gap. The CDR3 is 12 residues long. Here the CDR3 reads CATGTWGYGYTF. CDR3 in DNA: TGTGCCACTGGGACCTGGGGCTATGGCTACACCTTC.

This clonotype showed up many times. The chain combines TRBV12-3 or TRBV12-4 with TRBJ1-4; unclear D gene. V shed 1 base and J shed 5 bases, with 8 bases lying between them. The CDR3 is 14 residues long. The CDR3 bases are TGTGCCAGCAGTTTAGACGTGGGGAATGAAAAACTGTTTTTT. Its translation is CASSLDVGNEKLFF.

This clonotype was recorded many times. This chain connects TRBV2 to TRBJ2-2; 8 nucleotides match TRBD2. V was pared by 11 bases and J by 2 bases, with 10 bases of the junction left unmatched. CDR1 and CDR2 (germline): SNHLY, FYNNEI. CDR3 length: 15 amino acids. The CDR3 spells CAGTPTSGNTGELFF. As DNA, the CDR3 is TGTGCCGGCACCCCTACTAGCGGCAACACCGGGGAGCTGTTTTTT.

About this clonotype itself: This may stem from a read error, because a much larger clone lies one nucleotide away. V usage is TRBV2 and J usage is TRBJ2-7; no definite D call. The CDR3 contains 14 residues. In germline, CDR1 is SNHLY, CDR2 FYNNEI. V lost 6 bases and J 3 bases, leaving 15 bases between the germline ends. The CDR3 here is CASSPSLFNYEQYF. DNA for the CDR3: TGTGCCAGCAGCCCGTCCTTGTTCAACTACGAGCAGTACTTC.

The table lists this clonotype with a few counts. The CDR3 sequence: CASSLYPSAYEQYF. CDR3 DNA: TGTGCCAGCAGTTTATATCCTAGTGCCTACGAGCAGTACTTC. The chain uses TRBV28 and TRBJ2-7; D gene uncertain. Trimming took off 1 base at V and 2 bases at J, with 9 bases between the two ends. The CDR3 has 14 amino acids. The V gene's germline CDR1 is MDHEN and CDR2 SYDVKM.

Comments on this clonotype: A much more abundant neighbour one base away suggests this may be a read error. The chain is built from TRBV7-9 and TRBJ1-4; TRBD1 aligns across 9 bases. Germline V gene lookup returns CDR1 SEHNR and CDR2 FQNEAQ (reference sequence). The CDR3 is made up of 14 amino acids. The CDR3 spells CASSADRGDEKLLF. CDR3 in DNA: TGTGCCAGCAGCGCGGACAGGGGAGATGAAAAACTGCTTTTT.

The J gene is TRBJ2-5, the V gene TRBV2; TRBD1 aligns across 10 bases. Germline V lookup: CDR1 SNHLY, CDR2 FYNNEI. The J segment lost 14 bases and the V segment lost 1 base, leaving 10 bases of the junction unmatched. This CDR3 is built from 14 residues. Here the CDR3 reads CASSEEGQGPNFYF. CDR3 in DNA: TGTGCCAGCAGTGAAGAGGGACAGGGGCCTAACTTCTACTTC.

The table lists this clonotype with a few counts. The rearrangement uses TRBV25-1 and TRBJ2-6, with D maybe TRBD2 (5 bases). There are 16 residues in the CDR3. CDR1 and CDR2 (germline): MGHDK, SYGVNS. Trimming pared 5 bases from V and 4 bases from J, leaving 15 bases between. The CDR3 region is CASSFNLRAGANVLTF. The CDR3 DNA follows: TGTGCCAGCAGTTTTAATTTGCGGGCCGGGGCCAACGTCCTGACTTTC.

This clonotype occurred a few times. This sequence joins TRBV6-5 and TRBJ2-7; D gene unclear. Looked up from germline, CDR1 is MNHEY and CDR2 is SVGAGI. V gave up 7 bases and J gave up 0 bases, with 13 bases separating them. The CDR3 is 14 amino acids. The CDR3 loop reads CASTTRGSSYEQYF. CDR3 coding DNA: TGTGCCAGCACCACCCGTGGCAGCTCCTACGAGCAGTACTTC.

This clonotype was picked up many times. CDR3 DNA sequence: TGCAGCGGGGGAGATCAAGGTGAAAAACTGTTTTTT. This translates into CSGGDQGEKLFF. V usage is TRBV29-1 and J usage is TRBJ1-4; D not resolved. The germline V gene encodes CDR1 SQVTM and CDR2 ANQGSEA. This CDR3 has 12 residues. Between the trimmed V and J ends, which lost 7 bases and 7 bases, there was a span of 13 bases.

This rearrangement joins TRBV25-1 to TRBJ1-4; D unresolved. This CDR3 is built from 12 residues. V lost 4 bases to trimming and J lost 7 bases, with 7 bases between them. Germline V lookup: CDR1 MGHDK, CDR2 SYGVNS. CDR3 loop: CASSVGPEKLFF. The CDR3 region has the DNA TGTGCCAGCAGTGTCGGGCCTGAAAAACTGTTTTTT.

V is TRBV5-1 and J is TRBJ2-6, with D unclear. V was clipped by 2 bases and J by 10 bases, with 10 bases between them. The CDR3 is 13 amino acids. The germline V gene encodes CDR1 SGHRS and CDR2 YFSETQ. The CDR3 DNA sequence: TGCGCCAGCAGCTTTGACGGCACTAACGTCCTGACTTTC. Translating gives CASSFDGTNVLTF.

V gene TRBV15 combines with J gene TRBJ2-5; D is unclear. CDR3 length equals 14 residues. CDR1 is LNHNV and CDR2 is YYDKDF in the germline V gene (reference sequence). Trimming pared 3 bases from V and 3 bases from J, leaving 11 bases between. CDR3 DNA: TGTGCCACCAGCAGTTACCGGGCAGAAGAGACCCAGTACTTC. Translation gives CATSSYRAEETQYF.

With regard to this clonotype: The junction shows a germline mismatch at one end, possibly a read error. V and J are TRBV5-1 and TRBJ2-7; D is perhaps TRBD2 (6 bases). Germline V CDR1 and CDR2: SGHRS, YFSETQ. This CDR3 is built from 15 residues. In DNA form, the CDR3 reads TGTGCCAGCAGCGAGTCCGGGACTTCCCCCTACGAGCAGTACTTC. Protein product: CASSESGTSPYEQYF.

For this clonotype: The missing conserved phenylalanine or tryptophan at the end of this CDR3 makes a read error likely. Because the CDR3's place on the DNA is in doubt, the DNA is left out and the CDR3 is given as listed by TCRdb. The chain couples TRBV15 to TRBJ1-4; TRBD1 is taken as the D call from the table, unchecked against the DNA. CDR1 and CDR2 from the germline V gene are LNHNV and YYDKDF (reference sequence). Ends included, the CDR3 has 12 residues. The CDR3 region is CATSRDRGQRNY.

The table lists this clonotype with many counts. This chain connects TRBV10-3 to TRBJ1-2; D may be TRBD1 (5 bases). Germline CDR1 and CDR2: ENHRY and SYGVKD. Trimming removed 5 bases at V and 8 bases at J, with 24 bases between. The CDR3 sequence is 16 residues long. CDR3 protein: CAISLQESMAAGGYTF. CDR3 sequence (DNA): TGTGCCATCAGTTTACAGGAATCCATGGCGGCCGGAGGCTACACCTTC.